This T cell receptor (beta chain) was captured in a study of cytomegalovirus exposure and HLA in healthy donors. Overall study results and limits: TCR beta V- and J-gene trimming was later associated with a missense DCLRE1C variant. A later look showed TCR association rates differing by HLA locus, highest for DRB1 and lowest for HLA-C.

Germline V lookup: CDR1 SGHVS, CDR2 FNYEAQ. This CDR3 has 14 amino acids. V lost 1 base and J 3 bases, leaving 6 bases between the germline ends. The PCR ran on 60 Vbeta and 13 Jbeta primers. Under the authors' procedure: Roughly 11 million of the roughly 77 million unique TCR beta chains counted in a later analysis were shared. Profiled with immunoSEQ multiplex PCR; TCRdb holds only in-frame clones, not every one. V, J and clone size derive from that table, while D and trimming were established from the DNA sequence. This table holds approximately 170,000 clones, roughly 73% found once. Notes on this clone: Its cognate antigen is unknown.

Sequenced sample: PBMCs. The clonotype originates from a male donor in good health and CMV-seronegative. This chain uses TRBV7-6 with TRBJ2-2; D ambiguous. The CDR3 loop reads CASSLERHTGELFF. For the CDR3, the DNA is TGTGCCAGCAGCTTAGAGAGGCACACCGGGGAGCTGTTTTTT.